This T cell receptor (beta chain) was observed in a study of cytomegalovirus exposure and HLA in healthy donors. Data came from immunoSEQ multiplex PCR; TCRdb stores just in-frame clones and leaves some out. This sample has 150,000 to 200,000 clones, with more than 75% found just once. Of note for this clone: Its specificity is not known.

Overall study results and limits: It was reportedly the case that the classifier diagnosed cytomegalovirus status with high specificity and sensitivity.

The J segment lost 6 bases and the V segment lost 8 bases, leaving 12 bases of the junction unmatched. The germline CDR1 and CDR2 sequences are SGHRS and YFSETQ. This CDR3 region has 14 residues. V gene TRBV5-1 combines with J gene TRBJ2-3; 7 bases map to TRBD1. The clonotype originates from a man between 18 and 29 years old in good health and CMV-seropositive. The sequenced sample consisted of PBMCs. DNA for the CDR3: TGCGCCAGTTTTGACAGGGATCAAGGGGATACGCAGTATTTT. This codes for CASFDRDQGDTQYF.